A selection of T cell receptor beta chains follows, all from one sample in a study of T cells in Graves' hyperthyroidism and ophthalmopathy. TCRdb fed the multiplex PCR reads into MiXCR, producing one record per CDR3 protein. This table has 300,000 to 350,000 distinct CDR3 sequences, around 18% appearing once. The specimen was blood. The receptors derive from a woman between 35 and 50 years old with Graves' ophthalmopathy. The CDR3 runs from the conserved cysteine through the conserved F or W. The D gene is left open where the match is weak. Part of the rows lack a size; the others show once, few, many or a class for expanded clones.

clone_size: many
d_call: .
v_call: TRBV7-2
j_call: TRBJ1-1
cdr3_aa: CASSLEGGNTEAFF
cdr3_nt: TGTGCCAGCAGCTTAGAGGGGGGGAACACTGAAGCTTTCTTT

clone_size: .
d_call: TRBD1
v_call: TRBV6-4
j_call: TRBJ1-1
cdr3_aa: CASSDPGQLNTEAFF
cdr3_nt: TGTGCCAGCAGTGACCCGGGACAGTTGAACACTGAAGCTTTCTTT

clone_size: many
d_call: .
v_call: TRBV28
j_call: TRBJ1-5
cdr3_aa: CASSSTLTAFNQPQHF
cdr3_nt: TGTGCCAGCAGTTCAACCCTGACAGCCTTCAATCAGCCCCAGCATTTT

clone_size: many
d_call: TRBD2
v_call: TRBV10-3
j_call: TRBJ2-7
cdr3_aa: CAIGLAGWRGEQYF
cdr3_nt: TGTGCCATCGGCCTAGCGGGATGGAGGGGAGAGCAGTACTTC

clone_size: few
d_call: .
v_call: TRBV20-1
j_call: TRBJ1-1
cdr3_aa: CSARVGSDTEAFF
cdr3_nt: TGCAGTGCTAGAGTTGGTTCGGACACTGAAGCTTTCTTT

clone_size: .
d_call: .
v_call: TRBV2
j_call: TRBJ1-1
cdr3_aa: CASSEARWGGTEAFF
cdr3_nt: TGTGCCAGCAGTGAAGCGCGTTGGGGTGGCACTGAAGCTTTCTTT

clone_size: few
d_call: TRBD1
v_call: TRBV12-3/TRBV12-4
j_call: TRBJ1-1
cdr3_aa: CALRQGNTEAFF
cdr3_nt: TGTGCACTACGACAGGGGAACACTGAAGCTTTCTTT

clone_size: many
d_call: TRBD2
v_call: TRBV30
j_call: TRBJ2-5
cdr3_aa: CAWSPGLAGEETQYF
cdr3_nt: TGTGCCTGGAGCCCGGGACTAGCGGGAGAAGAGACCCAGTACTTC

clone_size: many
d_call: .
v_call: TRBV7-2
j_call: TRBJ1-5
cdr3_aa: CASSLAGPKPQHF
cdr3_nt: TGTGCCAGCAGCTTAGCCGGCCCTAAGCCCCAGCATTTT

clone_size: many
d_call: .
v_call: TRBV29-1
j_call: TRBJ1-1
cdr3_aa: CSVESENTEAFF
cdr3_nt: TGCAGCGTTGAATCAGAAAACACTGAAGCTTTCTTT

clone_size: many
d_call: .
v_call: TRBV19
j_call: TRBJ1-5
cdr3_aa: CASTEGVSNQPQHF
cdr3_nt: TGTGCCAGTACCGAGGGGGTTAGCAATCAGCCCCAGCATTTT

clone_size: .
d_call: .
v_call: TRBV7-7
j_call: TRBJ2-2
cdr3_aa: CASSRTRYTGELFF
cdr3_nt: TGTGCTAGCAGCCGGACCAGATACACCGGGGAGCTGTTTTTT

clone_size: many
d_call: .
v_call: TRBV9
j_call: TRBJ1-5
cdr3_aa: CASSRPSNRVQHSNQPQHF
cdr3_nt: TGTGCCAGCAGCCGACCTAGTAACAGGGTCCAGCATAGCAATCAGCCCCAGCATTTT

clone_size: .
d_call: .
v_call: TRBV6-2/TRBV6-3
j_call: TRBJ1-5
cdr3_aa: CASSPGRKQPQHF
cdr3_nt: TGTGCCAGCAGCCCGGGACGAAAACAGCCCCAGCATTTT

clone_size: many
d_call: .
v_call: TRBV12-3/TRBV12-4
j_call: TRBJ2-7
cdr3_aa: CASSFSGYEQYF
cdr3_nt: TGTGCCAGCAGTTTCTCCGGGTACGAGCAGTACTTC

clone_size: many
d_call: .
v_call: TRBV5-1
j_call: TRBJ2-7
cdr3_aa: CASSLAPGPSYEQYF
cdr3_nt: TGCGCCAGCAGCTTGGCCCCCGGACCCTCTTACGAGCAGTACTTC

clone_size: many
d_call: .
v_call: TRBV30
j_call: TRBJ2-7
cdr3_aa: CAWRDNYEQYF
cdr3_nt: TGTGCCTGGAGGGATAACTACGAGCAGTACTTC